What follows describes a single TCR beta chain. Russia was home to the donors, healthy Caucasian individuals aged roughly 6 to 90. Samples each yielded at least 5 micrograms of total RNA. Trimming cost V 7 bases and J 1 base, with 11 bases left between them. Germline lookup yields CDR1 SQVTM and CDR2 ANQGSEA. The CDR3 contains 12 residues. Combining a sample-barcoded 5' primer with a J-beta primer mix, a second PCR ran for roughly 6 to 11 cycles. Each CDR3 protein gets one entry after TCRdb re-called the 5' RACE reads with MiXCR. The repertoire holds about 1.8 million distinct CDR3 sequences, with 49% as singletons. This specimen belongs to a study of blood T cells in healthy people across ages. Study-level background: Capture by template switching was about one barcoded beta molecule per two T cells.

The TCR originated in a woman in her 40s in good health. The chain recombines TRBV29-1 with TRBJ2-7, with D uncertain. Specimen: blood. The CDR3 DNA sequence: TGCAGCGGGTGGACGCCTTCCTACGAGCAGTACTTC. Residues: CSGWTPSYEQYF.